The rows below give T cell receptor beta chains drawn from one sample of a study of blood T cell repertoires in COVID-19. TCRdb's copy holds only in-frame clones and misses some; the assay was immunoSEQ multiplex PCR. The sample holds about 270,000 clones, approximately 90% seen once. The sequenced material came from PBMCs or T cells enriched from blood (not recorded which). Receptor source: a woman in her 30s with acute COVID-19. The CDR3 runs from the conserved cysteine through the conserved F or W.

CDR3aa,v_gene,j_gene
CASRLSREAGELFF,TRBV28,TRBJ2-2
CASSPGLAGEGEKQFF,TRBV5-1,TRBJ2-1
CASWAQGNTGELFF,TRBV5-4,TRBJ2-2
CASSGLGGSGNYNEQFF,TRBV5-6,TRBJ2-1
CASSLDRGPDSPLHF,TRBV27,TRBJ1-6
CASSITQGLAETKVRTDTQYF,TRBV19,TRBJ2-3
CSVGQGRHEQYF,TRBV29-1,TRBJ2-7
CASSLRAGTEAFF,TRBV7-6,TRBJ1-1
CASSLALAGVYNEQFF,TRBV7-8,TRBJ2-1
CASCRSTDTQYF,TRBV12-3/TRBV12-4,TRBJ2-3
CASSLGGVYEQYF,TRBV7-2,TRBJ2-7
CASSLHGQSYEQYF,TRBV7-3,TRBJ2-7
CASSQGGLAVLSYNEQFF,TRBV4-1,TRBJ2-1
CASSSHGTGQETQYF,TRBV28,TRBJ2-5
CASSVQGAYNQPQHF,TRBV2,TRBJ1-5
CASSFAALGGANTGELFF,TRBV7-2,TRBJ2-2
CASSLGGAGGNTEAFF,TRBV5-1,TRBJ1-1
CASSIQGAHQPQHF,TRBV19,TRBJ1-5
CASSRRQGPYEQYF,TRBV27,TRBJ2-7
CASSGEDGSFDEQFF,TRBV3-1/TRBV3-2,TRBJ2-1
CAGEDSSNQPQHF,TRBV2,TRBJ1-5
CASSYSHDSSYNEQFF,TRBV6-5,TRBJ2-1
CASSQVLAPSYNEQFF,TRBV4-3,TRBJ2-1
CASSPIGGGGDTQYF,TRBV13,TRBJ2-3
CASSFEEGSYGYTF,TRBV13,TRBJ1-2
CAWSGLAGVLYEQYF,TRBV30,TRBJ2-7
CSVEDQTGAYEQFF,TRBV29-1,TRBJ2-1
CASSRGQGAFTEAFF,TRBV5-6,TRBJ1-1
CASSLGRFDSPLHF,TRBV5-4,TRBJ1-6
CASSFTGANTEAFF,TRBV7-9,TRBJ1-1
CASSLLVGVTGELFF,TRBV7-2,TRBJ2-2
CASSQEVGGPGLTDTQYF,TRBV4-1,TRBJ2-3
CAWSLTGGGTDTQYF,TRBV30,TRBJ2-3
CASIGAENTEAFF,TRBV28,TRBJ1-1
CASSLGGGPYYEQYF,TRBV7-2,TRBJ2-7